This T cell receptor (beta chain) appears in the sequencing data of a study of control samples from healthy donors and cancer patients. This clone was recorded a few times. Using immunoSEQ multiplex PCR, the repertoire was profiled, and TCRdb retains in-frame clones only, with some absent. The profile shows 25,000 to 30,000 clones, over 75% of them singletons. Per the germline V gene, CDR1 is GTSNPN and CDR2 is SVGIG (reference sequence). Trimming pared 5 bases from V and 5 bases from J, leaving 4 bases between. The length of the CDR3 is 11 residues. The gene calls are TRBV30 and TRBJ1-6; D gene ambiguous. The sample comprised PBMCs. The clonotype originates from a woman in her sixties with head and neck cancer. The CDR3 bases are TGTGCCTGGGGTGATAATTCACCCCTCCACTTT. It is translated as CAWGDNSPLHF.